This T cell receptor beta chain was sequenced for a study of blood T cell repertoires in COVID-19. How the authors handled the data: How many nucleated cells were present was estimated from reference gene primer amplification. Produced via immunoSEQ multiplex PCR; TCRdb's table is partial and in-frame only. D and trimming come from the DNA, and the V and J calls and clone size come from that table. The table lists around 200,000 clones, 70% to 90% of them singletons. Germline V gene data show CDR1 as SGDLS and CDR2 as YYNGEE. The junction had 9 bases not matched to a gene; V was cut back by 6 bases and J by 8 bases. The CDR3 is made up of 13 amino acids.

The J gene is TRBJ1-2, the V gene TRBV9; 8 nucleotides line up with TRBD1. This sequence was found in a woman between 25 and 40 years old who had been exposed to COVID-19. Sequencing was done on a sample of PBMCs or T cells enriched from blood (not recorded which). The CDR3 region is CASTPDRGYGYTF. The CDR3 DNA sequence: TGTGCCAGCACCCCCGACAGGGGTTACGGCTACACCTTC.